The next 27 T cell receptor beta chains were all read from a single sample in a study of memory CD4+ T cells and cytomegalovirus serostatus. Measured with immunoSEQ multiplex PCR; TCRdb has only the in-frame clones, and not every one. The repertoire has over 45,000 clones, approximately 77% of them found once; the top ten carry 0.5%. Single viable CD3+CD4+CD8-CD45RO+ cells were sorted as the memory CD4+ T cells. The sequenced sample consisted of memory CD4+ T cells from blood. The source is an adult in good health and CMV-seronegative. Some clones in this sample may be carry-over from other donors' samples.

The CDR3 region is CASSLAASGSNHEQYF. CDR3 DNA: TGTGCCAGCAGCTTGGCGGCTAGCGGGAGTAACCACGAGCAGTACTTC. The chain joins TRBV5-8 to TRBJ2-7; 10 bases are a match to TRBD2. The germline V gene encodes CDR1 SGHTS and CDR2 YDEGEE. CDR3 length equals 16 residues. J lost 5 bases, V lost 0 bases, and 8 bases had no gene match.

The chain carries TRBV4-2 and TRBJ2-2; 10 bases agree with TRBD2. This CDR3 has 17 amino acids. Per the germline V gene, CDR1 is LGHNA and CDR2 is YNFKEQ. V lost 0 bases to trimming and J lost 3 bases; unmatched junction nucleotides: 4. The CDR3 DNA reads TGTGCCAGCAGCCAAGATTTGCTAGCGGGAGACACCGGGGAGCTGTTTTTT. This encodes CASSQDLLAGDTGELFF.

The chain is built from TRBV6-5 and TRBJ2-5; no reliable D call. The J call is uncertain, as TRBJ2-7 better fits the DNA end. Germline V lookup: CDR1 MNHEY, CDR2 SVGAGI. CDR3 length: 15 amino acids. CDR3 nucleotide sequence: TGTGCCAGCAGTTACGGGTCGGGTCCGGACTACGAGCAGTACTTC. This codes for CASSYGSGPDYEQYF.

The rearrangement uses TRBV5-4 and TRBJ2-7; the match to TRBD1 covers 8 bases. Unmatched junction bases numbered 3, after V lost 0 bases and J lost 1 base. Germline CDR1 SGHNT, CDR2 YYREEE (reference sequence). The CDR3 is made up of 15 amino acids. The DNA for the CDR3 is TGTGCCAGCAGCTTGGTCCACAGGGGGTCCTACGAGCAGTACTTC. Translated: CASSLVHRGSYEQYF.

V gene TRBV2 combines with J gene TRBJ2-7; either TRBD1 or TRBD2 may fit D (5 bases each). V lost 6 bases and J lost 0, with 15 bases in between. Germline assignment: CDR1 SNHLY and CDR2 FYNNEI. The CDR3 length is 15 residues. The CDR3 DNA is TGTGCCAGCAGACGGGACCGCTTGAGCTCCTACGAGCAGTACTTC. Translated, it gives CASRRDRLSSYEQYF.

The chain couples TRBV4-1 to TRBJ2-5; D ambiguous. The ends were cut back, 4 bases at V and 5 bases at J, with 17 bases in the middle. CDR3 length: 15 residues. CDR1 and CDR2 (germline): MGHRA, YSYEKL. The CDR3 protein is CASSPAPPNVETQYF. In DNA, the CDR3 is TGCGCCAGCAGCCCAGCCCCCCCAAATGTCGAGACCCAGTACTTC.

The rearrangement joins TRBV28 to TRBJ2-5; TRBD1 might be the D (6 bases). Germline V gives CDR1 MDHEN, CDR2 SYDVKM. The CDR3 is 16 amino acids. The ends were cut back, 6 bases at V and 2 bases at J, with 19 bases in the middle. The DNA of the CDR3 is TGTGCCAGCAGCTCCTCTAAGACAGGATCACAAGAGACCCAGTACTTC. Its protein is CASSSSKTGSQETQYF.

Of note for this clone: Mismatch with germline at one junction end may stem from a read error. V and J are TRBV7-7 and TRBJ2-1; TRBD2 matches at 14 bases. The CDR3 totals 19 residues. Germline V gene data show CDR1 as SSHAT and CDR2 as FNYEAQ (reference sequence). In nucleotides, the CDR3 is TGTGCTAGCAGCTCGACAGGAGGGACTAGCGGGAGAGGCTACAATGAGCAGTTCTTC. Amino acids: CASSSTGGTSGRGYNEQFF. The full variable domain, in which reference TRBV7-7 and TRBJ2-1 provide the parts outside the CDR3, is GAGVSQSPRYKVTKRGQDVTLRCDPISSHATLYWYQQALGQGPEFLTYFNYEAQPDKSGLPSDRFSAERPEGSISTLTIQRTEQRDSAMYRCASSSTGGTSGRGYNEQFFGPGTRLTVL.

V is TRBV4-2 and J is TRBJ2-1, with a possible D match to TRBD1 (6 bases). Germline V gene lookup returns CDR1 LGHNA and CDR2 YNFKEQ. The V gene lost 4 bases and the J gene lost 8 bases, with 9 bases spanning the gap. The CDR3 runs 12 residues. The CDR3 spells CASSRAGDEQFF. The CDR3 DNA reads as TGTGCCAGCAGCCGGGCAGGGGATGAGCAGTTCTTC.

This clone showed up just once. The chain links TRBV18 to TRBJ1-6; possibly TRBD1 for D (6 bases). This CDR3 region has 14 residues. CDR1 and CDR2 from the germline V gene are KGHSH and LQKENI. The V and J ends lost 3 bases and 14 bases respectively, with 17 bases between them. This CDR3 reads CASSPPGQSGTLHF. As DNA, the CDR3 is TGTGCCAGCTCACCTCCAGGACAGTCCGGCACCCTCCACTTT. The full variable domain, completed using reference TRBV18 and TRBJ1-6, is NAGVMQNPRHLVRRRGQEARLRCSPMKGHSHVYWYRQLPEEGLKFMVYLQKENIIDESGMPKERFSAEFPKEGPSILRIQQVVRGDSAAYFCASSPPGQSGTLHFGNGTRLTVT.

This sequence joins TRBV6-6 and TRBJ1-2; D unresolved. The V and J ends lost 5 bases and 1 base respectively, with 5 bases between them. The germline CDR1 and CDR2 sequences are MNHNY and SVGAGI (reference sequence). The CDR3 totals 12 residues. Here the CDR3 DNA reads TGTGCCAGCAGTGGTAGTAACTATGGCTACACCTTC. As protein: CASSGSNYGYTF.

This clone was counted once. The chain employs TRBV18 and TRBJ2-1; a possible D gene is TRBD2 (6 bases). Trimming shortened V by 3 bases and J by 9 bases, and 21 bases separated the two germline ends. This CDR3 comprises 16 residues. Looked up from germline, CDR1 is KGHSH and CDR2 is LQKENI. The CDR3 DNA sequence: TGTGCCAGCTCACCCCCGGGACTGGGGGATTTGCGTGAGCAGTTCTTC. Residues: CASSPPGLGDLREQFF.

The chain recombines TRBV4-2 with TRBJ2-7, with TRBD2 identical over 8 bases. The CDR3 consists of 15 residues. Trimming cost V 2 bases and J 0 bases; bases outside gene matches: 3. Germline assignment: CDR1 LGHNA and CDR2 YNFKEQ. CDR3 nucleotides: TGTGCCAGCAGCCAACTTCGGGAGGGCTCCTACGAGCAGTACTTC. It translates to CASSQLREGSYEQYF.

V usage is TRBV18 and J usage is TRBJ1-1; TRBD1 aligns across 7 bases. In germline, CDR1 is KGHSH, CDR2 LQKENI. The CDR3 sequence is 14 residues long. J lost 1 base, V lost 2 bases, and 1 base had no gene match. This chain's CDR3 is CASSPGTENTEAFF. CDR3 nucleotides: TGTGCCAGCTCACCAGGGACAGAGAACACTGAAGCTTTCTTT. Full variable domain (outside the CDR3, taken from reference TRBV18 and TRBJ1-1): NAGVMQNPRHLVRRRGQEARLRCSPMKGHSHVYWYRQLPEEGLKFMVYLQKENIIDESGMPKERFSAEFPKEGPSILRIQQVVRGDSAAYFCASSPGTENTEAFFGQGTRLTVV.

The V call is TRBV27, the J call TRBJ2-3, with TRBD2 identical over 11 bases. Unmatched junction bases numbered 9, after V lost 4 bases and J lost 0 bases. The CDR3 is 18 amino acids. Germline V CDR1 and CDR2: MNHEY, SMNVEV (reference sequence). The CDR3 region has the DNA TGTGCCAGCAGTTCACCCCGGGGACTAGCGGAAAGCACAGATACGCAGTATTTT. It translates to CASSSPRGLAESTDTQYF.

J is TRBJ1-3 and V is TRBV29-1, with a tentative D call TRBD1 (5 bases). V was trimmed by 7 bases and J by 3 bases, leaving 10 bases between them. Germline V gene lookup returns CDR1 SQVTM and CDR2 ANQGSEA. The CDR3 consists of 12 residues. The DNA of the CDR3 is TGCAGCGGTTGGGGGGGTGGAAACACCATATATTTT. It codes for CSGWGGGNTIYF.

This clone has more than one count but fewer than ten. For the CDR3, the DNA is TGTGCCTGGAGCCCCGACGGCAATCAGCCCCAGCATTTT. Translated, it gives CAWSPDGNQPQHF. J is TRBJ1-5 and V is TRBV30; D not certain. Per germline, CDR1 GTSNPN and CDR2 SVGIG (reference sequence). The CDR3 spans 13 residues. V was clipped by 3 bases and J by 2 bases, with 8 bases between them.

V is TRBV18 and J is TRBJ2-7; 7 bases are a match to TRBD2. Looked up from germline, CDR1 is KGHSH and CDR2 is LQKENI. V gave up 3 bases and J gave up 2 bases; unmatched junction bases: 10. The CDR3 has 16 residues. In DNA form, the CDR3 reads TGTGCCAGCTCACCGACGCGGGCAGGGAGGGCCTACGAGCAGTACTTC. Translation: CASSPTRAGRAYEQYF.

The V call is TRBV4-2, the J call TRBJ1-5; the match to TRBD1 covers 11 bases. J lost 7 bases, V lost 0 bases, and 5 bases had no gene match. Per the germline V gene, CDR1 is LGHNA and CDR2 is YNFKEQ. This CDR3 spans 16 amino acids. This chain's CDR3 is CASSQDRRTGGQPQHF. The CDR3 DNA follows: TGTGCCAGCAGCCAAGATAGGCGGACAGGGGGCCAGCCCCAGCATTTT.

The V call is TRBV2, the J call TRBJ2-1, with TRBD1 matching over 10 bases. Germline V gene lookup returns CDR1 SNHLY and CDR2 FYNNEI. V was clipped by 7 bases and J by 8 bases; unmatched bases: 5. CDR3 length equals 13 residues. Here the CDR3 DNA reads TGTGCCAGCACCCGGGACAGGGGCGATGAGCAGTTCTTC. It specifies CASTRDRGDEQFF.

This chain uses TRBV7-2 with TRBJ1-2; TRBD1 might be the D (6 bases). The CDR3 totals 16 residues. The germline V and J ends were trimmed by 6 bases and 4 bases, with 21 bases remaining between them. CDR1 is SGHTA and CDR2 is FQGNSA in the germline V gene. The CDR3 DNA sequence: TGTGCCAGCAGTTCCGGACGGTCACTCAGGGGCTATGGCTACACCTTC. Encoded protein: CASSSGRSLRGYGYTF.

As concerns this clone: The junction departs from germline at one end; a sequencing error may be responsible. The chain employs TRBV5-4 and TRBJ1-2; tentative D call: TRBD1 (5 bases). The CDR3 sequence is 15 residues long. Looked up from germline, CDR1 is SGHNT and CDR2 is YYREEE (reference sequence). The CDR3: CASSPPPGSNDGYTF. CDR3 nucleotides: TGTGCCAGCAGCCCTCCCCCAGGGAGTAACGATGGCTACACCTTC.

This chain connects TRBV7-9 to TRBJ2-5; D not resolved. The CDR3 runs to 17 residues. V lost 5 bases and J lost 1, with 20 bases in between. Germline CDR1 SEHNR, CDR2 FQNEAQ (reference sequence). CDR3 protein: CASSLGSSPPFQETQYF. The CDR3 DNA reads TGTGCCAGCAGCCTCGGCAGCTCTCCTCCCTTCCAAGAGACCCAGTACTTC.

In this sample, this clone turned up a few times. The rearrangement uses TRBV10-3 and TRBJ1-6; possibly TRBD1 for D (6 bases). The CDR3 has 15 amino acids. V was shortened by 6 bases and J by 5 bases, with 14 bases between the two germline ends. Germline-derived CDR1 and CDR2 are ENHRY and SYGVKD. The CDR3 here is CAISPTGADNSPLHF. The CDR3 DNA sequence: TGTGCCATCAGCCCGACAGGAGCCGATAATTCACCCCTCCACTTT.

In its sample, this clone was seen a few times. This chain uses TRBV11-2 with TRBJ2-7; D may be TRBD1 (5 bases). Germline CDR1 and CDR2: SGHAT and FQNNGV. This CDR3 has 15 residues. Trimming took off 8 bases at V and 5 bases at J, with 22 bases between the two ends. CDR3 in DNA: TGTGCCAGCGCACTTAGAACGCAGGGTCCCCACGAGCAGTACTTC. It translates to CASALRTQGPHEQYF.

The table lists this clone with a count of one. This chain connects TRBV28 to TRBJ2-1; 10 bases match TRBD2. This CDR3 region has 16 residues. Germline lookup yields CDR1 MDHEN and CDR2 SYDVKM. Losses at the gene ends were 8 bases for V and 9 bases for J; bases not matched to a gene: 16. In nucleotides, the CDR3 is TGTGCCAGCGTTAAAGGCGGGCTAGCGGGAGTAGGTGAGCAGTTCTTC. Amino acids: CASVKGGLAGVGEQFF.

J is TRBJ1-1 and V is TRBV30; D perhaps matches TRBD1 (6 bases). V was clipped by 0 bases and J by 2 bases, with 7 bases between them. The germline V gene has CDR1 GTSNPN and CDR2 SVGIG (reference sequence). The CDR3 is 13 amino acids. The CDR3 region is CAWSVDSNTEAFF. CDR3 DNA: TGTGCCTGGAGTGTGGACAGTAACACTGAAGCTTTCTTT.